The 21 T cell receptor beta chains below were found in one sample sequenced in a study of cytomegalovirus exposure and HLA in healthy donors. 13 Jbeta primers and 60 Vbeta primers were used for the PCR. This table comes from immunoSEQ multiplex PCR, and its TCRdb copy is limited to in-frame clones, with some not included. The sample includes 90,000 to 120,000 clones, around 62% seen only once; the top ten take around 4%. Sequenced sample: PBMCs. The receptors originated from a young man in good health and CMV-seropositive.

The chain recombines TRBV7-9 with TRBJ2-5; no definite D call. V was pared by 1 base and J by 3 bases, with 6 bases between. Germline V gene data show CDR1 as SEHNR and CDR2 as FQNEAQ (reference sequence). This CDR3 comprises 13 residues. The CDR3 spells CASSLGSEETQYF. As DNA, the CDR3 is TGTGCCAGCAGCTTAGGGTCAGAAGAGACCCAGTACTTC.

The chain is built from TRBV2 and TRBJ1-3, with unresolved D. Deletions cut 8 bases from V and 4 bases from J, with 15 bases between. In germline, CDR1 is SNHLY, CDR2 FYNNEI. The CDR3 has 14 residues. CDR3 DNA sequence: TGTGCCAGCTACCGGGGTTTGAGGGGAAACACCATATATTTT. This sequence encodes CASYRGLRGNTIYF.

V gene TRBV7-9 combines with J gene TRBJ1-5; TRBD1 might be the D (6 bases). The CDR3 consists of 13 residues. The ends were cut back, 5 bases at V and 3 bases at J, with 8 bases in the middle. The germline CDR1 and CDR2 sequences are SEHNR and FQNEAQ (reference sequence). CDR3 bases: TGTGCCAGCAGCCCGGGACACAATCAGCCCCAGCATTTT. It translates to CASSPGHNQPQHF.

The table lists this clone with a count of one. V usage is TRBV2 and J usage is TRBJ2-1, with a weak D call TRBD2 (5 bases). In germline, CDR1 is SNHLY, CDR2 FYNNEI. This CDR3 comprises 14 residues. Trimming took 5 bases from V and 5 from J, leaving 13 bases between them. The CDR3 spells CASSPTRADNEQFF. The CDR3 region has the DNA TGTGCCAGCAGTCCTACTAGGGCCGACAATGAGCAGTTCTTC.

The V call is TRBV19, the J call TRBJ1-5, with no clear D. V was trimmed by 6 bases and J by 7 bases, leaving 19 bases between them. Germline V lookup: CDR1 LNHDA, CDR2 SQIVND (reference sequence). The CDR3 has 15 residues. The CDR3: CASRVWPSLGQPQHF. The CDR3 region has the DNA TGTGCCAGTAGAGTCTGGCCCTCCCTCGGGCAGCCCCAGCATTTT. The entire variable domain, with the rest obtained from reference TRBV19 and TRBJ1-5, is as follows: DGGITQSPKYLFRKEGQNVTLSCEQNLNHDAMYWYRQDPGQGLRLIYYSQIVNDFQKGDIAEGYSVSREKKESFPLTVTSAQKNPTAFYLCASRVWPSLGQPQHFGDGTRLSIL.

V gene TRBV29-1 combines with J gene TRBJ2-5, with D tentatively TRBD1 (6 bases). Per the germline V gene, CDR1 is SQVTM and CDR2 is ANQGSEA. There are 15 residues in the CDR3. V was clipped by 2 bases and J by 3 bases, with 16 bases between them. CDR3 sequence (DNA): TGCAGCGTTGAAAGGGACACCAGACTTGAAGAGACCCAGTACTTC. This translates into CSVERDTRLEETQYF.

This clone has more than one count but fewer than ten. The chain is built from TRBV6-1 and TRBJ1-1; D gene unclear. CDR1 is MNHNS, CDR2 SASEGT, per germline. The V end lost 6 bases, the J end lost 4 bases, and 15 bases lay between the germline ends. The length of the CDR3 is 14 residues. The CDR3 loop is CASRDFRAGTEAFF. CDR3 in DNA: TGTGCCAGCAGAGACTTTAGGGCGGGCACTGAAGCTTTCTTT.

As DNA, the CDR3 is TGTGCCAGCAGTCCACTCAACAGGGGGTCAATCTATGAGCAGTTCTTC. It yields the protein CASSPLNRGSIYEQFF. V and J are TRBV27 and TRBJ2-1, with TRBD1 identical over 8 bases. Germline assignment: CDR1 MNHEY and CDR2 SMNVEV (reference sequence). The V segment lost 5 bases and the J segment 8 bases; nucleotides outside the gene matches: 14. The CDR3 runs 16 residues.

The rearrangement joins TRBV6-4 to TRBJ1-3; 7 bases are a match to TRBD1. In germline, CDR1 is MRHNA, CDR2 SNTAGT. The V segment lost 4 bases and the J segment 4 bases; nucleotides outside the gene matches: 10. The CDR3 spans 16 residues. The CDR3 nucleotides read TGTGCCAGCAGTGGAGTGAGACAGGGAGGAGGAAACACCATATATTTT. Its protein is CASSGVRQGGGNTIYF.

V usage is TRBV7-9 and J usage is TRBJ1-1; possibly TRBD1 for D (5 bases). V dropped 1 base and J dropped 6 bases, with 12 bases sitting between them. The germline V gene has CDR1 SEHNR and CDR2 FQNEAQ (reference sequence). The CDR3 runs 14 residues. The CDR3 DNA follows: TGTGCCAGCAGCTTAGTTACAGGAGTCCCTGAAGCTTTCTTT. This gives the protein CASSLVTGVPEAFF.

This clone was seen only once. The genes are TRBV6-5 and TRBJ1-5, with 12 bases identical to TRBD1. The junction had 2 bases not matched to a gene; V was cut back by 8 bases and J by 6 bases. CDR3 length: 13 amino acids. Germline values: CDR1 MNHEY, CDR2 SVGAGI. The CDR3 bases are TGTGCCAGCGGGACAGGGGGCTCTCAGCCCCAGCATTTT. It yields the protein CASGTGGSQPQHF.

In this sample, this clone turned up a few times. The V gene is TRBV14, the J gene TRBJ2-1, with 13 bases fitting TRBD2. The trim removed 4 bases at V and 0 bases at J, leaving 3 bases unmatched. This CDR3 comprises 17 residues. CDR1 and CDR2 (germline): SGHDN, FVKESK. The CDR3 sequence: CASSRTSGGLSYNEQFF. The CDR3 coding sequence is TGTGCCAGCAGCCGGACTAGCGGGGGCCTCTCCTACAATGAGCAGTTCTTC.

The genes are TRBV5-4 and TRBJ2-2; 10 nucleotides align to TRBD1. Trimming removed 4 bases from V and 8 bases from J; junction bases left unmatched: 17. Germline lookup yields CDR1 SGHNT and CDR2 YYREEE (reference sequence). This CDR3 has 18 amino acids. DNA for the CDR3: TGTGCCAGCAGCCTCTGGGACAGGGGCCCCTCGGCTAGGGGGGAGCTGTTTTTT. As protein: CASSLWDRGPSARGELFF.

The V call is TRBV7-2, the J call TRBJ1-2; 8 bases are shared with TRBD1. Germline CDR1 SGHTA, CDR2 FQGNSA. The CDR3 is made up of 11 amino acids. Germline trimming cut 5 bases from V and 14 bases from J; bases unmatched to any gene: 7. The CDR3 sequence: CASSAGQAFTF. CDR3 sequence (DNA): TGTGCCAGCAGCGCGGGACAGGCTTTTACCTTC. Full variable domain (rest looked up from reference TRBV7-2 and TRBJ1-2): GAGVSQSPSNKVTEKGKDVELRCDPISGHTALYWYRQSLGQGLEFLIYFQGNSAPDKSGLPSDRFSAERTGGSVSTLTIQRTQQEDSAVYLCASSAGQAFTFGSGTRLTVV.

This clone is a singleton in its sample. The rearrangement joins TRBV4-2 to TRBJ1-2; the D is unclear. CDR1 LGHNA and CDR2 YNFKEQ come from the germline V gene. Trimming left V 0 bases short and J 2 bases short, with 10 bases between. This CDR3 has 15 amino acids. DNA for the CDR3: TGTGCCAGCAGCCAAGATCTTTGGGAGAACTATGGCTACACCTTC. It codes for CASSQDLWENYGYTF.

In nucleotides, the CDR3 is TGCGCCAGCAGCATTGGGACTAGCGGGGCCGAGACCCAGTACTTC. This sequence encodes CASSIGTSGAETQYF. The V call is TRBV5-1, the J call TRBJ2-5; TRBD2 aligns across 13 bases. J lost 5 bases, V lost 4 bases, and 5 bases had no gene match. From germline, CDR1 is SGHRS and CDR2 YFSETQ. The CDR3 runs to 15 residues.

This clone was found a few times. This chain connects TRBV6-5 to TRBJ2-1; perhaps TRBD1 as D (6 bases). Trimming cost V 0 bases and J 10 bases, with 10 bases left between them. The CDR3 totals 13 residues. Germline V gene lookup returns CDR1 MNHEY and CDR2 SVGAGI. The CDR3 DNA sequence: TGTGCCAGCAGTTACTCGCCCCAGGGGGAGCAGTTCTTC. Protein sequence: CASSYSPQGEQFF.

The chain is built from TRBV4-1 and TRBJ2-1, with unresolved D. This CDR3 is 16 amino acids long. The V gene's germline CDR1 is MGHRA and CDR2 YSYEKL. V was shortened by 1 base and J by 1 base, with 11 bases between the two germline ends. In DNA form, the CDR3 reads TGCGCCAGCAGCCAAGTTAGAGGTGGGTCCTACAATGAGCAGTTCTTC. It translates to CASSQVRGGSYNEQFF.

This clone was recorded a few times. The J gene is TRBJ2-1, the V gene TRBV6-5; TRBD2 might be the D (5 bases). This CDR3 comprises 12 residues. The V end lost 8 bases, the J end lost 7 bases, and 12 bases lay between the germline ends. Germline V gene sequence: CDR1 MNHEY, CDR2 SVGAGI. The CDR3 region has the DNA TGTGCCAGCGGACTCCTTTGGAATGAGCAGTTCTTC. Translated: CASGLLWNEQFF.

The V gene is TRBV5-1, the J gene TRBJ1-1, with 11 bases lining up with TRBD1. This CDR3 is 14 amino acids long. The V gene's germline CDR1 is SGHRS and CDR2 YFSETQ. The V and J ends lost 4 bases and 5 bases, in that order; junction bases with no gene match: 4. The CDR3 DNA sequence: TGCGCCAGCAGCGTCCGGGACAGGGGGACTGAAGCTTTCTTT. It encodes CASSVRDRGTEAFF. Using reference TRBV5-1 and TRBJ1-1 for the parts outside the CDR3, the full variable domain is KAGVTQTPRYLIKTRGQQVTLSCSPISGHRSVSWYQQTPGQGLQFLFEYFSETQRNKGNFPGRFSGRQFSNSRSEMNVSTLELGDSALYLCASSVRDRGTEAFFGQGTRLTVV.

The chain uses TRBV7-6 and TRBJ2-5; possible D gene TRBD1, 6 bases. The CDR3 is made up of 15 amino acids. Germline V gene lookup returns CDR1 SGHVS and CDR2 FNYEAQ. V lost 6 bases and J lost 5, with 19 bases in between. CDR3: CASSLRQASWETQYF. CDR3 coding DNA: TGTGCCAGCAGTCTACGACAGGCTTCATGGGAGACCCAGTACTTC. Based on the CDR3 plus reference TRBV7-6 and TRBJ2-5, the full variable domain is GAGVSQSPRYKVTKRGQDVALRCDPISGHVSLYWYRQALGQGPEFLTYFNYEAQQDKSGLPNDRFSAERPEGSISTLTIQRTEQRDSAMYRCASSLRQASWETQYFGPGTRLLVL.